The clone carrying this T cell receptor beta chain was counted between two and nine times. The data were obtained in a study of control samples from healthy donors and cancer patients. The V and J ends lost 3 bases and 4 bases respectively, with 12 bases between them. The CDR3 is 13 amino acids. The germline V gene encodes CDR1 DFQATT and CDR2 SNEGSKA (reference sequence). The table came from immunoSEQ multiplex PCR; TCRdb's copy has only in-frame clones and leaves some out. The table has 250,000 to 300,000 clones, almost 85% seen once. This chain connects TRBV20-1 to TRBJ1-2; the D gene is possibly TRBD1 (5 bases). Sequencing used PBMCs. The source is a woman aged 60-70 years with lung cancer. CDR3 nucleotide sequence: TGCAGTGCTAGTAAGGACATCTCCTATGGCTACACCTTC. Protein product: CSASKDISYGYTF.